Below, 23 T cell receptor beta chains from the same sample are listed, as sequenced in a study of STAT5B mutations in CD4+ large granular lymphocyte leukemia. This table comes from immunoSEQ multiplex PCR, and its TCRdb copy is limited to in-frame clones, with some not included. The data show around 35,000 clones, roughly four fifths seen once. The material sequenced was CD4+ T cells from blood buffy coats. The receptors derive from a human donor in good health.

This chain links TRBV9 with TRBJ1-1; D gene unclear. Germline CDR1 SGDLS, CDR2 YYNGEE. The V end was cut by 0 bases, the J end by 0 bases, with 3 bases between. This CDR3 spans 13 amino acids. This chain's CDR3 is CASSVDVNTEAFF. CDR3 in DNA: TGTGCCAGCAGCGTAGACGTGAACACTGAAGCTTTCTTT.

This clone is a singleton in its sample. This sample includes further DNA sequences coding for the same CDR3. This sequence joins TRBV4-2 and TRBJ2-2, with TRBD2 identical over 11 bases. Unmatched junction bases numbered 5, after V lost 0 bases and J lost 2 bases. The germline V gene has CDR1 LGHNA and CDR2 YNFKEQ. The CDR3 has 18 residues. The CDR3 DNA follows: TGTGCCAGCAGCCAAGATCCTAGCGGGGGGTATAACACCGGGGAGCTGTTTTTT. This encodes CASSQDPSGGYNTGELFF.

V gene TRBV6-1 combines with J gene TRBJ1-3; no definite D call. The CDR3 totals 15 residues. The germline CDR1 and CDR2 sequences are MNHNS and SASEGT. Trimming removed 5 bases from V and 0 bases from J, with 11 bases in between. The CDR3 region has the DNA TGTGCCAGCAGTCCCTTCGGGGACTCTGGAAACACCATATATTTT. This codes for CASSPFGDSGNTIYF.

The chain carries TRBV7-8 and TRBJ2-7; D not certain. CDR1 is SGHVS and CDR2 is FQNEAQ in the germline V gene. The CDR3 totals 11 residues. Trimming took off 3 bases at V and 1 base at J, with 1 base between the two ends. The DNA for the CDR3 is TGTGCCAGCAGCTTTTCCTACGAGCAGTACTTC. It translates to CASSFSYEQYF.

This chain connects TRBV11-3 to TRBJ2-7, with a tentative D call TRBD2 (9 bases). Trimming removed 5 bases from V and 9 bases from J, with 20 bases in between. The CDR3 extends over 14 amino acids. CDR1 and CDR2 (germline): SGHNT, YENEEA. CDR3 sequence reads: CASSPRSGGTGQYF. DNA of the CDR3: TGTGCCAGCAGCCCGAGGAGCGGGGGGACAGGGCAGTACTTC.

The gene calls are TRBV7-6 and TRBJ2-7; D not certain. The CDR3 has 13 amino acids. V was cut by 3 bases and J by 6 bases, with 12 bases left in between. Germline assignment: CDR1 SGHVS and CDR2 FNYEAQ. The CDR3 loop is CASSFGEWGEQYF. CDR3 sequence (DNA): TGTGCCAGCAGCTTCGGTGAGTGGGGCGAGCAGTACTTC.

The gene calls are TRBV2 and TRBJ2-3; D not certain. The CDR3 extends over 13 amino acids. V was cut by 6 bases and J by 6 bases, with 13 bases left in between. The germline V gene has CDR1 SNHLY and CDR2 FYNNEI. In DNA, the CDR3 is TGTGCCAGCAGCCGGGCGTTTGGGGATACGCAGTATTTT. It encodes CASSRAFGDTQYF.

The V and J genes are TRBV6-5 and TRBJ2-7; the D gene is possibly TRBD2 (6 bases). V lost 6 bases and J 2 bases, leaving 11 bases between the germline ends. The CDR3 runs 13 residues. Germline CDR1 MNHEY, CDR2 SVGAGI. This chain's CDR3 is CASSMEGTYEQYF. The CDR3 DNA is TGTGCCAGCAGCATGGAGGGGACCTACGAGCAGTACTTC.

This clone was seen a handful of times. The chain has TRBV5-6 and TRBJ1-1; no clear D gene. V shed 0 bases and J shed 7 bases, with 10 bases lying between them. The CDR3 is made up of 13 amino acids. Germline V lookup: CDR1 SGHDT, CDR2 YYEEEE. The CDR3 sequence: CASSLGFTLEAFF. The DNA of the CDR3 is TGTGCCAGCAGCTTGGGCTTCACGCTTGAAGCTTTCTTT. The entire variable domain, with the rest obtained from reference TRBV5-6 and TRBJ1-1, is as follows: DAGVTQSPTHLIKTRGQQVTLRCSPKSGHDTVSWYQQALGQGPQFIFQYYEEEERQRGNFPDRFSGHQFPNYSSELNVNALLLGDSALYLCASSLGFTLEAFFGQGTRLTVV.

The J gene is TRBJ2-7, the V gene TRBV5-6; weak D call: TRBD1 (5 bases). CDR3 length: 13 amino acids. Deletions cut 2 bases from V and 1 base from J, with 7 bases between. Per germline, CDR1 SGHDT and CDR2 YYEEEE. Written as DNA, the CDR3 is TGTGCCAGCAGCTTCCAGGGATCCTACGAGCAGTACTTC. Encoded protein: CASSFQGSYEQYF.

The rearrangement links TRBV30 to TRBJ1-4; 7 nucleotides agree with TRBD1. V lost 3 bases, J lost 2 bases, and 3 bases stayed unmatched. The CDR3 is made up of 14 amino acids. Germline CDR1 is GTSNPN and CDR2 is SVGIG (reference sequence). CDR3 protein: CAWRRGLTNEKLFF. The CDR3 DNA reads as TGTGCCTGGAGAAGGGGGCTCACTAATGAAAAACTGTTTTTT.

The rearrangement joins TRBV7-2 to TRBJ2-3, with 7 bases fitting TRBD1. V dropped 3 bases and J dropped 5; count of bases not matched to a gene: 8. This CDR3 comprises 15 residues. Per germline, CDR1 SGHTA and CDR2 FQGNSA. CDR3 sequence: CASSFGTARVDTQYF. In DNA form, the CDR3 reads TGTGCCAGCAGCTTTGGGACAGCCCGGGTAGATACGCAGTATTTT.

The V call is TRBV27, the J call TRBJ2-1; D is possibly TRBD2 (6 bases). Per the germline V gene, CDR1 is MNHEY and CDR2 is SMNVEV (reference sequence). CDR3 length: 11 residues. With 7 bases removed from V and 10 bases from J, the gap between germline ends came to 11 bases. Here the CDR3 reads CASILRGEQFF. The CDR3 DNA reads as TGTGCCAGCATCTTACGGGGGGAGCAGTTCTTC.

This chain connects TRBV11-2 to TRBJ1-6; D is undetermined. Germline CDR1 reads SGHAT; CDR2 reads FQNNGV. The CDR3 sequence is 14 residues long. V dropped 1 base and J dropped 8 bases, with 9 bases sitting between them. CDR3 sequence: CASSLGTDYSPLHF. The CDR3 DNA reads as TGTGCCAGCAGCTTAGGAACAGACTATTCACCCCTCCACTTT.

CDR3 region: CASSLGAMNTEAFF. The CDR3 bases are TGCGCCAGCAGCTTGGGGGCGATGAACACTGAAGCTTTCTTT. V gene TRBV5-1 combines with J gene TRBJ1-1; D gene ambiguous. The CDR3 is 14 residues long. Germline V CDR1 and CDR2: SGHRS, YFSETQ. Trimming shortened V by 0 bases and J by 0 bases, and 6 bases separated the two germline ends.

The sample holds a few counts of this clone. The CDR3 reads CASSLRWAEQFF. Written as DNA, the CDR3 is TGTGCCAGCAGCTTAAGATGGGCTGAGCAGTTCTTC. The gene calls are TRBV11-1 and TRBJ2-1; D not resolved. V was pared by 2 bases and J by 9 bases, with 8 bases between. The CDR3 has 12 amino acids. Germline V CDR1 and CDR2: SGHAT, FQDESV (reference sequence).

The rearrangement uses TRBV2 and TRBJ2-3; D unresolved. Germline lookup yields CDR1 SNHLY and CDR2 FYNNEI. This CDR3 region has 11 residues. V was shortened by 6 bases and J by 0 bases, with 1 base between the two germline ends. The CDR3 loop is CASRSTDTQYF. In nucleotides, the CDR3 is TGTGCCAGCAGGAGCACAGATACGCAGTATTTT.

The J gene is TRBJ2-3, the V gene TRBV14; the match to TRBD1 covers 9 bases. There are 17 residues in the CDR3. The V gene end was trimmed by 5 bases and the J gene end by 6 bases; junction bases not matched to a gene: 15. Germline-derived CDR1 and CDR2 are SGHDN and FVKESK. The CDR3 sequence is CASSKRLQGAVSDTQYF. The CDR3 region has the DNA TGTGCCAGCAGCAAACGGTTACAGGGGGCAGTTTCGGATACGCAGTATTTT.

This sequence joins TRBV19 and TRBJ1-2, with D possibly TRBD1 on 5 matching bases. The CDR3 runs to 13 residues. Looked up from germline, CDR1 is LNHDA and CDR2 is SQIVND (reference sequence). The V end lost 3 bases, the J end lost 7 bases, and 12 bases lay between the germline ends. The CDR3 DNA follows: TGTGCCAGTAGTATGGGGGAAGGGAGTGGCTACACCTTC. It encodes CASSMGEGSGYTF.

The CDR3 protein is CASSLVAGTSGNTIYF. CDR3 DNA: TGTGCCAGCAGCTTAGTCGCGGGGACCTCTGGAAACACCATATATTTT. This chain links TRBV7-2 with TRBJ1-3; TRBD1 might be the D (5 bases). The V gene's germline CDR1 is SGHTA and CDR2 FQGNSA. The V end was cut by 1 base, the J end by 0 bases, with 10 bases between. The CDR3 has 16 amino acids. The complete variable domain, with remaining parts taken from reference TRBV7-2 and TRBJ1-3, reads GAGVSQSPSNKVTEKGKDVELRCDPISGHTALYWYRQSLGQGLEFLIYFQGNSAPDKSGLPSDRFSAERTGGSVSTLTIQRTQQEDSAVYLCASSLVAGTSGNTIYFGEGSWLTVV.

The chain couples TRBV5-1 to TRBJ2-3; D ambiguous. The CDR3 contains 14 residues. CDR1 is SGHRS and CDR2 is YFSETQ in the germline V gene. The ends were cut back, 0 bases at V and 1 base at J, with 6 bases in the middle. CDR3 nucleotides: TGCGCCAGCAGCTTGGGGGTTCGCACAGATACGCAGTATTTT. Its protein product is CASSLGVRTDTQYF.

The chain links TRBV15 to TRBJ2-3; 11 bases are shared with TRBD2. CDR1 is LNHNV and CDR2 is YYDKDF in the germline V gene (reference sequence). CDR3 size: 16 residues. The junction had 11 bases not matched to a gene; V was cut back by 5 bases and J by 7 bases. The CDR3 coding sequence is TGTGCCACCAGCGGGAAGATAGCGGGGGGGCGATATACGCAGTATTTT. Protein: CATSGKIAGGRYTQYF.

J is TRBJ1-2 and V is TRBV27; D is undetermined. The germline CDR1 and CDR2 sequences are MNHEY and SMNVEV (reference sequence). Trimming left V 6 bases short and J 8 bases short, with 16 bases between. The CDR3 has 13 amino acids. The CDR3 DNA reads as TGTGCCAGCAGCAGGAAACCCTTAATGGGCTACACCTTC. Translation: CASSRKPLMGYTF.